The rows below give T cell receptor beta chains drawn from one sample of a study of tumor-infiltrating lymphocytes in primary liver carcinoma. TCRdb itself ran the multiplex PCR reads through MiXCR, one entry per CDR3 protein. This table holds fewer than 400,000 distinct CDR3 sequences, roughly 60% found once. Specimen: peripheral blood. These receptors were obtained from a middle-aged man with primary liver carcinoma and hepatitis B virus infection. Both conserved end residues are part of each CDR3. A D gene is named only where the DNA matches it firmly. Not every row has a clone size; where given, it reads once, few, many or a size class.

cdr3_nt,cdr3_aa,d_call,v_call,clone_size,j_call
TGTGCCAGCAGACGGGGACTAGCTACCTACAATGAGCAGTTCTTC,CASRRGLATYNEQFF,TRBD2,TRBV13,-,TRBJ2-1
TGCGCCAGCAGCCAAGGGGAAAACCAGAGGACTGAAACTTTCTTT,CASSQGENQRTETFF,-,TRBV4-1,-,TRBJ1-1
TGTGCCAGTAGTCATCTGGGGGTAGGGAGTAGGACAGATACGCAGTATTTT,CASSHLGVGSRTDTQYF,-,TRBV28,-,TRBJ2-3
TGTTCCAGCAGCTTAAATCTATACTCCAAGGCGTGGGAGCAGTCCTTC,CSSSLNLYSKAWEQSF,-,TRBV11-2,-,TRBJ2-1
TGTGCCAGCAGTTATCGACAGGGGGCGACGGGGCGCAATCAGCCCCAGCATTTT,CASSYRQGATGRNQPQHF,TRBD1,TRBV6-2/TRBV6-3,many,TRBJ1-5
TGTGCCAGCAGCTTAGCCCTCTCCAGCGGGAGGGTCCCAGAGACCCAGTACTTC,CASSLALSSGRVPETQYF,TRBD2,TRBV7-9,-,TRBJ2-5
TGCAGCGTTGTGACTAGCAACAATCTCTACGAGCAGTACTTC,CSVVTSNNLYEQYF,TRBD2,TRBV29-1,many,TRBJ2-7
TGTGCCAGCAGTCCGGGACTAGGGGGCCGTGCGAAGCAGTTCTTC,CASSPGLGGRAKQFF,-,TRBV6-5,many,TRBJ2-1
TGTGCCAGCAGCTTAGATGGGGGGTACAACAGTGAGCAGTTTTTC,CASSLDGGYNSEQFF,-,TRBV11-2,-,TRBJ2-1
TGTGCCAGCAGACCTTCCGGGACAGGGGGCCGGTATGATCGCTTTAACACTGAAGCTTTCTTT,CASRPSGTGGRYDRFNTEAFF,TRBD1,TRBV6-6,-,TRBJ1-1